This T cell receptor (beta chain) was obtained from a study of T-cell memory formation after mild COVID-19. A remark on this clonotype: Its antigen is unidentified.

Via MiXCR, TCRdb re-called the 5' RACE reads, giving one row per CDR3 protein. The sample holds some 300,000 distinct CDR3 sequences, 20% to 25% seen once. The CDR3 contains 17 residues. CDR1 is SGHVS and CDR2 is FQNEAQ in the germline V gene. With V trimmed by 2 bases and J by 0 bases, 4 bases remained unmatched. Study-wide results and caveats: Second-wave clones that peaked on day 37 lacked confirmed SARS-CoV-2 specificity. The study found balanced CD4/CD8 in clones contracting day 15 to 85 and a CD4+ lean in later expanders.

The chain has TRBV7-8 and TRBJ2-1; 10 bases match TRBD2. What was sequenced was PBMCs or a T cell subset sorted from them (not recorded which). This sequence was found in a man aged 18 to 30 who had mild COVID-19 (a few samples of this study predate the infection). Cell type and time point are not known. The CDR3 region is CASSLLAGGYSYNEQFF. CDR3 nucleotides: TGTGCCAGCAGCTTATTAGCGGGGGGCTACTCCTACAATGAGCAGTTCTTC. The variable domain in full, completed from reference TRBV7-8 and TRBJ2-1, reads GAGVSQSPRYKVAKRGQDVALRCDPISGHVSLFWYQQALGQGPEFLTYFQNEAQLDKSGLPSDRFFAERPEGSVSTLKIQRTQQEDSAVYLCASSLLAGGYSYNEQFFGPGTRLTVL.